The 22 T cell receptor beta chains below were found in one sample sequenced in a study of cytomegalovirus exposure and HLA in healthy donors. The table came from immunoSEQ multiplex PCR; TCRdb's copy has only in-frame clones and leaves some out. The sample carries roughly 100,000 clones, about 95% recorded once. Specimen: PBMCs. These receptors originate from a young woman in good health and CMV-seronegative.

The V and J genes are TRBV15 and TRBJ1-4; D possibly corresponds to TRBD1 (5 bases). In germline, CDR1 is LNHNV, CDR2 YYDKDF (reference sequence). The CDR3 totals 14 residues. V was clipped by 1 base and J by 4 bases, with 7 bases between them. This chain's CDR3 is CATSRGQGNEKLFF. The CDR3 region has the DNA TGTGCCACCAGCAGAGGTCAGGGTAATGAAAAACTGTTTTTT.

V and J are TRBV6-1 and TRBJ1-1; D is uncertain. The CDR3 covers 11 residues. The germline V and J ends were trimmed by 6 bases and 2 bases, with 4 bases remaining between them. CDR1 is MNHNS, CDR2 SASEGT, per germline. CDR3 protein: CASRRNTEAFF. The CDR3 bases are TGTGCCAGCAGGAGAAACACTGAAGCTTTCTTT.

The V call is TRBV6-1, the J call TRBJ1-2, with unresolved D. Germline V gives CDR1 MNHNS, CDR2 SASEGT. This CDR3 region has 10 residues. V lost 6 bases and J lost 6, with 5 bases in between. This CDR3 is CASRTDGYTF. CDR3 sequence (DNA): TGTGCCAGCAGAACGGATGGCTACACCTTC.

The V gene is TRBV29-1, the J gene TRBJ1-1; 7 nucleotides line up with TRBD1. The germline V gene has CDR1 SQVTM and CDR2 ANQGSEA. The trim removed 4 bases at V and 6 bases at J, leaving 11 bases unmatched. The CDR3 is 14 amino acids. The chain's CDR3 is CSVGQGSVVSEAFF. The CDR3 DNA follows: TGCAGCGTTGGACAGGGTAGTGTCGTATCTGAAGCTTTCTTT.

CDR3 sequence reads: CASGQGSGYGYTF. In nucleotides, the CDR3 is TGCGCCAGCGGACAGGGCAGTGGGTATGGCTACACCTTC. The chain links TRBV5-1 to TRBJ1-2; 8 bases fit TRBD1. Germline V gene data show CDR1 as SGHRS and CDR2 as YFSETQ. V was clipped by 7 bases and J by 5 bases; unmatched bases: 7. This CDR3 is built from 13 residues.

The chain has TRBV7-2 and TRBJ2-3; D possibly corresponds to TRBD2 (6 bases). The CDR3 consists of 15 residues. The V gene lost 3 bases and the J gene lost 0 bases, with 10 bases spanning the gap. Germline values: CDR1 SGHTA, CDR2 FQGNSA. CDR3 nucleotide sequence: TGTGCCAGCAGCTTTCAAGCGGGTAGCACAGATACGCAGTATTTT. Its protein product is CASSFQAGSTDTQYF. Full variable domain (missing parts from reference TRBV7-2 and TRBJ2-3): GAGVSQSPSNKVTEKGKDVELRCDPISGHTALYWYRQSLGQGLEFLIYFQGNSAPDKSGLPSDRFSAERTGGSVSTLTIQRTQQEDSAVYLCASSFQAGSTDTQYFGPGTRLTVL.

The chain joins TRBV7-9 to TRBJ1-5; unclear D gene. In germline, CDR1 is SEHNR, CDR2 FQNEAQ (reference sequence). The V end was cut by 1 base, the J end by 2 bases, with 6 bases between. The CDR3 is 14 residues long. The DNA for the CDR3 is TGTGCCAGCAGCTTAGGGCAGGGCAATCAGCCCCAGCATTTT. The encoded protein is CASSLGQGNQPQHF.

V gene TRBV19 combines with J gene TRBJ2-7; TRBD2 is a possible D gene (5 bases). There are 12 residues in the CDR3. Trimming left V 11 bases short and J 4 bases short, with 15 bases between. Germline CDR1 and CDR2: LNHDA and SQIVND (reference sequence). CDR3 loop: CAGRKGVYEQYF. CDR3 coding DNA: TGTGCCGGACGTAAGGGAGTTTACGAGCAGTACTTC.

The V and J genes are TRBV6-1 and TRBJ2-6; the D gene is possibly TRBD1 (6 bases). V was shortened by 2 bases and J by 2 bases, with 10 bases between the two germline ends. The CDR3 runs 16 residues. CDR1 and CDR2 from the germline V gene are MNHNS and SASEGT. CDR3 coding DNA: TGTGCCAGCAGTGAACTAGCAGGGGCTGGGGCCAACGTCCTGACTTTC. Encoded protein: CASSELAGAGANVLTF.

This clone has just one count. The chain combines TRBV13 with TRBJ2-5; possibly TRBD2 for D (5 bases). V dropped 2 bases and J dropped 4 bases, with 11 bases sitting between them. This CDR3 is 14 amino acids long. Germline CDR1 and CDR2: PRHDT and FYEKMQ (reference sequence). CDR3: CASSLTRETETQYF. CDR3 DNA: TGTGCCAGCAGCTTAACGAGGGAGACAGAGACCCAGTACTTC. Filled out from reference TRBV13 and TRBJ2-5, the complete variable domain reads AAGVIQSPRHLIKEKRETATLKCYPIPRHDTVYWYQQGPGQDPQFLISFYEKMQSDKGSIPDRFSAQQFSDYHSELNMSSLELGDSALYFCASSLTRETETQYFGPGTRLLVL.

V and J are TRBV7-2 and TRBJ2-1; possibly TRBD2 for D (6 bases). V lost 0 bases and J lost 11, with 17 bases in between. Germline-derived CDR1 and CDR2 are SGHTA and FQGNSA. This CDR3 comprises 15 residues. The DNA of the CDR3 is TGTGCCAGCAGCTTAGCACGGGCGTATGGGGGGAAGCAGTTCTTC. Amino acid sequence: CASSLARAYGGKQFF.

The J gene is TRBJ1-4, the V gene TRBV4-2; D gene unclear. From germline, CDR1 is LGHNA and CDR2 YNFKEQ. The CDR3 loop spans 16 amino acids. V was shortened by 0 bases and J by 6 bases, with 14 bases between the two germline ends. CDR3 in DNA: TGTGCCAGCAGCCAAGATTTTAACAGACAATATGAAAAACTGTTTTTT. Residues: CASSQDFNRQYEKLFF.

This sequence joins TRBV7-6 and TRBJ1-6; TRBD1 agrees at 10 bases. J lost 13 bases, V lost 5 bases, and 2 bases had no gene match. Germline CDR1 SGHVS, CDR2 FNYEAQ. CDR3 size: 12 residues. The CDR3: CASSETGGPLHF. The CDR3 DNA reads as TGTGCCAGCAGCGAGACAGGGGGCCCCCTCCACTTT.

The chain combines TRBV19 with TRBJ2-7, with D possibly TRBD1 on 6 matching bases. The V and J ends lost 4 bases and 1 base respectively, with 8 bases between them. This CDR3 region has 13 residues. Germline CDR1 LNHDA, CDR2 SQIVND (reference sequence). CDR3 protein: CASSTTGSYEQYF. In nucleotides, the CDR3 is TGTGCCAGTAGTACGACAGGTTCCTACGAGCAGTACTTC. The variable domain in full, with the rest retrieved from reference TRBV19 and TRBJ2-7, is DGGITQSPKYLFRKEGQNVTLSCEQNLNHDAMYWYRQDPGQGLRLIYYSQIVNDFQKGDIAEGYSVSREKKESFPLTVTSAQKNPTAFYLCASSTTGSYEQYFGPGTRLTVT.

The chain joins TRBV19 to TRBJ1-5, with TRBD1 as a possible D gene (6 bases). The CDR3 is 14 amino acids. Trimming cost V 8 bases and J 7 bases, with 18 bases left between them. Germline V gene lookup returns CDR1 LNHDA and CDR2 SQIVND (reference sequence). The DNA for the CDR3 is TGTGCCAGTTCTGACAGTAGGGGGGGACAGCCCCAGCATTTT. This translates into CASSDSRGGQPQHF.

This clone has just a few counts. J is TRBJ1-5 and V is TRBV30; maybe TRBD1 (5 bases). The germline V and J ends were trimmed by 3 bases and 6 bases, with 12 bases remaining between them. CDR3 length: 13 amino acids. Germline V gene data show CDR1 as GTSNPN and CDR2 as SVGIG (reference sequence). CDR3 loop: CAWRGGIGQPQHF. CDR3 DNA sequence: TGTGCCTGGAGGGGGGGGATCGGTCAGCCCCAGCATTTT.

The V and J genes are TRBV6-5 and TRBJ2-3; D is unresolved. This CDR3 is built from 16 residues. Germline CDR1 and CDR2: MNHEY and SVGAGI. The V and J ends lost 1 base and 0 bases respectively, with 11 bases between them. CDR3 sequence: CASSYLRFSSTDTQYF. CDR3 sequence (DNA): TGTGCCAGCAGTTACTTGAGGTTTTCTAGCACAGATACGCAGTATTTT.

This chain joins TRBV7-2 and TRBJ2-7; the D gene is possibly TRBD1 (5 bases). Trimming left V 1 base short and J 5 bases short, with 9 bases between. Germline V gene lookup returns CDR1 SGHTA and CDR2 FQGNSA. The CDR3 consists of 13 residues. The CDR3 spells CASSLGQSHEQYF. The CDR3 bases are TGTGCCAGCAGCTTAGGACAGTCCCACGAGCAGTACTTC.

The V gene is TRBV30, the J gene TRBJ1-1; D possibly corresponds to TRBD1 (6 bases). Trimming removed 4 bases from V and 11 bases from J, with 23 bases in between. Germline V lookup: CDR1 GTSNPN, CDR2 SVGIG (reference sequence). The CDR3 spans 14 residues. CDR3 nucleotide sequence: TGTGCCTGGATCGGAACAGGGCTAACCCAGGAGGCTTTCTTT. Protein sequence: CAWIGTGLTQEAFF.

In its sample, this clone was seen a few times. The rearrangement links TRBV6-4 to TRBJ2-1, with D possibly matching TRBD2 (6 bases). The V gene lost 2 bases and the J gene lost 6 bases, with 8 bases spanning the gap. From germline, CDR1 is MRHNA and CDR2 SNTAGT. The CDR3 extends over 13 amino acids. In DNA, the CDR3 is TGTGCCAGCAGTGACAGGGGAGGCAATGAGCAGTTCTTC. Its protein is CASSDRGGNEQFF.

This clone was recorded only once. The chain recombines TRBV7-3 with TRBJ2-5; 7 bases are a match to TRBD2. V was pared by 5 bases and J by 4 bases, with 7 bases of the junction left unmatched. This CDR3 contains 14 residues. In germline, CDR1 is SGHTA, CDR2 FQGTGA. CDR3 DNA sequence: TGTGCCAGCAGCCCCCAGCGGGGAGCAGAGACCCAGTACTTC. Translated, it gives CASSPQRGAETQYF.

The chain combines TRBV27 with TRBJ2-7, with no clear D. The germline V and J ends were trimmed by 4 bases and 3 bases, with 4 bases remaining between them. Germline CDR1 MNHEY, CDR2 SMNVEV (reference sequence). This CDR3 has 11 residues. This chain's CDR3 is CASSSNYEQYF. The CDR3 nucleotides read TGTGCCAGCAGTTCAAACTACGAGCAGTACTTC.